This T cell receptor beta chain was identified in a study of blood T cells in healthy people across ages. Through a sample-barcoded 5' primer and a J-beta primer mix, a second PCR was run for roughly 6 to 12 cycles. TCRdb fed the 5' RACE reads into MiXCR, producing one record per CDR3 protein. In the table there are 540,000 or so distinct CDR3 sequences, nearly 25% of which are singletons. The CDR3 consists of 17 residues. Germline CDR1 and CDR2: LGHNA and YSLEER. With V trimmed by 0 bases and J by 6 bases, 10 bases remained unmatched. The data were also submitted as part of a second study, on T cells of mothers and their children.

This chain connects TRBV4-3 to TRBJ2-2; 7 nucleotides agree with TRBD2. This TCR was recovered from a boy aged 10-17 years in good health. The specimen sequenced was blood. CDR3 protein: CASSQDRGGGGAGELFF. CDR3 coding DNA: TGCGCCAGCAGCCAAGATCGCGGGGGAGGAGGGGCCGGGGAGCTGTTTTTT.